The entry below describes one TCR beta chain. Repertoires were generated with immunoSEQ multiplex PCR, while TCRdb's copy carries only in-frame clones and drops some. The repertoire holds over 100,000 clones, with approximately 91% as singletons. This sample was taken from a study of control samples from healthy donors and cancer patients. The V gene's germline CDR1 is SGHTA and CDR2 FQGTGA. Trimming stripped 5 bases from V and 4 bases from J, with 14 bases between. The CDR3 is made up of 14 amino acids. Sequenced sample: blood. The V and J genes are TRBV7-3 and TRBJ2-5; D may match TRBD1 or TRBD2 (5 bases each). The TCR sequence derives from a man in his forties or fifties in good health. CDR3 sequence (DNA): TGTGCCAGCAGCCCCGGGACCATCGGAGAGACCCAGTACTTC. Amino acid sequence: CASSPGTIGETQYF.